The 21 T cell receptor beta chains below were found in one sample sequenced in a study of blood T cell repertoires in COVID-19. Sequencing was performed with immunoSEQ multiplex PCR; in TCRdb, only in-frame clones are kept and a portion is missing. The sample holds 55,000 to 70,000 clones, about 81% seen once. Sequencing was carried out using peripheral blood. The receptor set was obtained from a man at least 80 years old with acute or convalescent COVID-19.

In this sample, this clone turned up once. The chain uses TRBV6-5 and TRBJ2-7; D ambiguous. CDR1 is MNHEY and CDR2 is SVGAGI in the germline V gene. The CDR3 is 14 amino acids. V dropped 4 bases and J dropped 4 bases, with 14 bases sitting between them. This CDR3 is CASSSSESKYEQYF. The DNA of the CDR3 is TGTGCCAGCAGTTCCTCTGAGTCTAAGTACGAGCAGTACTTC.

The rearrangement joins TRBV6-6 to TRBJ2-1; TRBD2 agrees at 7 bases. After removal of 5 bases from V and 7 bases from J, the junction contained 8 bases not matched to a gene. The CDR3 covers 14 residues. The germline V gene encodes CDR1 MNHNY and CDR2 SVGAGI (reference sequence). The CDR3 is CASSRQWEGNEQFF. CDR3 DNA: TGTGCCAGCAGTCGACAGTGGGAGGGAAATGAGCAGTTCTTC.

The J gene is TRBJ2-5, the V gene TRBV5-1; 8 nucleotides line up with TRBD2. V lost 4 bases to trimming and J lost 1 base; unmatched junction nucleotides: 6. CDR1 is SGHRS, CDR2 YFSETQ, per germline. This CDR3 region has 15 residues. For the CDR3, the DNA is TGCGCCAGCAGCACTAGCGGAATTAGCCAAGAGACCCAGTACTTC. It yields the protein CASSTSGISQETQYF.

V is TRBV5-1 and J is TRBJ2-1; the D gene is possibly TRBD1 (6 bases). V lost 6 bases to trimming and J lost 0 bases, with 13 bases between them. CDR1 and CDR2 (germline): SGHRS, YFSETQ. This CDR3 contains 15 residues. The CDR3 loop reads CASTLGTSSYNEQFF. The CDR3 region has the DNA TGCGCCAGCACCCTCGGGACAAGCTCCTACAATGAGCAGTTCTTC.

In this sample, this clone turned up a few times. The V call is TRBV29-1, the J call TRBJ1-2; the match to TRBD1 covers 10 bases. After removal of 6 bases from V and 8 bases from J, the junction contained 3 bases not matched to a gene. This CDR3 has 11 residues. Germline CDR1 SQVTM, CDR2 ANQGSEA. CDR3 nucleotides: TGCAGCGTCGGGGACAGGGGCGGCTACACCTTC. This translates into CSVGDRGGYTF.

For the CDR3, the DNA is TGCAGCGAGACTAGAGGAGAAGGGAGCGGTGGCTACACCTTC. It translates to CSETRGEGSGGYTF. The chain links TRBV29-1 to TRBJ1-2; D unresolved. The CDR3 spans 14 residues. V lost 7 bases and J 7 bases, leaving 22 bases between the germline ends. Germline CDR1 and CDR2: SQVTM and ANQGSEA.

V is TRBV29-1 and J is TRBJ1-2; 7 bases map to TRBD1. CDR3 length equals 15 residues. CDR1 and CDR2 (germline): SQVTM, ANQGSEA. The V gene end was trimmed by 0 bases and the J gene end by 7 bases; junction bases not matched to a gene: 11. CDR3 loop: CSVEDRGRGPPGYTF. CDR3 nucleotides: TGCAGCGTTGAAGATCGGGGAAGGGGGCCCCCTGGCTACACCTTC.

The gene calls are TRBV5-1 and TRBJ2-3, with TRBD2 matching 7 bases. Trimming removed 1 base from V and 2 bases from J; junction bases left unmatched: 4. Germline V gene sequence: CDR1 SGHRS, CDR2 YFSETQ. The CDR3 consists of 15 residues. DNA for the CDR3: TGCGCCAGCAGCTTGTTCCTAGCGGCCACAGATACGCAGTATTTT. Protein sequence: CASSLFLAATDTQYF.

This chain links TRBV4-2 with TRBJ1-6, with unresolved D. Germline V gene sequence: CDR1 LGHNA, CDR2 YNFKEQ. V was shortened by 3 bases and J by 9 bases, with 12 bases between the two germline ends. The length of the CDR3 is 14 residues. In DNA form, the CDR3 reads TGTGCCAGCAGCCAGGCCCGGAGTATTTCACCCCTCCACTTT. Amino acid sequence: CASSQARSISPLHF.

V and J are TRBV2 and TRBJ1-2; D gene uncertain. CDR3 length equals 12 residues. V was trimmed by 2 bases and J by 7 bases, leaving 8 bases between them. The germline CDR1 and CDR2 sequences are SNHLY and FYNNEI. Here the CDR3 DNA reads TGTGCCAGCAGTGAATTGGCTGGTGGCTACACCTTC. It codes for CASSELAGGYTF.

The V call is TRBV7-9, the J call TRBJ1-5; possible D gene TRBD1, 6 bases. The CDR3 runs 14 residues. Germline V gene sequence: CDR1 SEHNR, CDR2 FQNEAQ (reference sequence). Deletions cut 5 bases from V and 1 base from J, with 9 bases between. The CDR3 protein is CASSVGQSNQPQHF. The CDR3 DNA follows: TGTGCCAGCAGCGTTGGACAGAGCAATCAGCCCCAGCATTTT.

V usage is TRBV7-8 and J usage is TRBJ2-5; 14 nucleotides line up with TRBD2. From germline, CDR1 is SGHVS and CDR2 FQNEAQ. The J segment lost 3 bases and the V segment lost 5 bases, leaving 17 bases of the junction unmatched. The CDR3 is 20 residues long. The DNA for the CDR3 is TGTGCCAGCAGCCTTTTCGGGACTAGCGGGAGACGCTTTGGTAAAGAGACCCAGTACTTC. Residues: CASSLFGTSGRRFGKETQYF.

This clone was observed a handful of times. This chain links TRBV11-2 with TRBJ1-5; 7 nucleotides line up with TRBD1. CDR3 size: 12 residues. After removal of 5 bases from V and 6 bases from J, the junction contained 1 base not matched to a gene. Germline loops: CDR1 SGHAT, CDR2 FQNNGV. The DNA of the CDR3 is TGTGCCAGCAGCCGACAGGGTCAGCCCCAGCATTTT. Translating it yields CASSRQGQPQHF.

CDR3: CASSAGTSGRNEQFF. CDR3 DNA sequence: TGTGCCAGCAGTGCCGGGACTAGCGGGAGAAATGAGCAGTTCTTC. The chain links TRBV5-4 to TRBJ2-1, with TRBD2 matching 14 bases. Germline CDR1 is SGHNT and CDR2 is YYREEE (reference sequence). Unmatched junction bases numbered 5, after V lost 5 bases and J lost 7 bases. This CDR3 contains 15 residues.

The V and J genes are TRBV3-1 (or the pseudogene TRBV3-2) and TRBJ2-5; the D is unclear. The germline V gene has CDR1 LGHDT and CDR2 YNNKEL (reference sequence). The CDR3 consists of 14 residues. V shed 0 bases and J shed 5 bases, with 10 bases lying between them. The CDR3 loop is CASSQDGPPETQYF. In DNA, the CDR3 is TGTGCCAGCAGCCAAGATGGGCCTCCCGAGACCCAGTACTTC.

The chain couples TRBV27 to TRBJ2-3; TRBD1 might be the D (6 bases). Germline CDR1 and CDR2: MNHEY and SMNVEV (reference sequence). The CDR3 extends over 13 amino acids. V was shortened by 7 bases and J by 2 bases, with 10 bases between the two germline ends. In DNA, the CDR3 is TGTGCCAGCACCCGGACAGCCACAGATACGCAGTATTTT. Translated: CASTRTATDTQYF.

This chain joins TRBV6-5 and TRBJ2-3, with D maybe TRBD1 (6 bases). There are 15 residues in the CDR3. The V gene's germline CDR1 is MNHEY and CDR2 SVGAGI. The germline V and J ends were trimmed by 5 bases and 1 base, with 13 bases remaining between them. The CDR3 DNA reads TGTGCCAGCAGTCGTGGACAGCCTGGCACAGATACGCAGTATTTT. It translates to CASSRGQPGTDTQYF.

The sample holds a few counts of this clone. The chain has TRBV5-1 and TRBJ2-3; 9 bases are shared with TRBD2. CDR3 size: 15 residues. Germline V CDR1 and CDR2: SGHRS, YFSETQ. V lost 5 bases and J lost 4; bases outside the gene matches: 8. Here the CDR3 reads CASRLGLAGPDTQYF. The CDR3 DNA is TGCGCCAGCAGACTGGGACTAGCAGGGCCAGATACGCAGTATTTT.

The rearrangement links TRBV7-2 to TRBJ1-5; 11 nucleotides agree with TRBD1. The germline V gene has CDR1 SGHTA and CDR2 FQGNSA. The CDR3 loop spans 15 amino acids. J was trimmed by 6 bases and V by 3 bases; bases with no gene match: 4. CDR3 amino acids: CASSFLGTGGQPQHF. The CDR3 coding sequence is TGTGCCAGCAGCTTTCTGGGGACAGGGGGTCAGCCCCAGCATTTT.

The chain couples TRBV7-2 to TRBJ2-7; possible D gene TRBD1, 5 bases. This CDR3 has 13 residues. Trimming took off 2 bases at V and 6 bases at J, with 11 bases between the two ends. CDR1 and CDR2 from the germline V gene are SGHTA and FQGNSA. Written as DNA, the CDR3 is TGTGCCAGCAGCTTACGGATAGGGGTCGAGCAGTACTTC. Encoded protein: CASSLRIGVEQYF. Complete variable domain (other parts from reference TRBV7-2 and TRBJ2-7): GAGVSQSPSNKVTEKGKDVELRCDPISGHTALYWYRQSLGQGLEFLIYFQGNSAPDKSGLPSDRFSAERTGGSVSTLTIQRTQQEDSAVYLCASSLRIGVEQYFGPGTRLTVT.

V and J are TRBV7-3 and TRBJ1-1; D possibly corresponds to TRBD1 (5 bases). The V end was cut by 5 bases, the J end by 0 bases, with 13 bases between. In germline, CDR1 is SGHTA, CDR2 FQGTGA. The CDR3 sequence is 15 residues long. The CDR3 DNA is TGTGCCAGCAGCCGGGCTGGGGGGATGAACACTGAAGCTTTCTTT. It translates to CASSRAGGMNTEAFF.